Included here is one TCR beta chain sequence, with context. Its specificity is not known. V was pared by 2 bases and J by 0 bases, with 8 bases between. Germline V gene sequence: CDR1 MNHEY, CDR2 SVGAGI. This CDR3 contains 15 residues. Data came from immunoSEQ multiplex PCR; TCRdb stores just in-frame clones and leaves some out. The table shows 100,000 to 150,000 clones, with 90% occurring only once. This specimen comes from a study of T cell responses to AZD1222 COVID-19 vaccine. Study outcomes and limitations: In the spike-specific TCR repertoire, nearly half reportedly target unmutated variant regions.

This chain links TRBV6-5 with TRBJ1-3; TRBD1 might be the D (6 bases). This receptor was obtained from an adult in good health. The sequenced sample was peripheral blood, obtained on day 0 of MenACWY control vaccination. CDR3 sequence: CASSYDRFSGNTIYF. CDR3 DNA sequence: TGTGCCAGCAGTTACGACAGGTTCTCTGGAAACACCATATATTTT.